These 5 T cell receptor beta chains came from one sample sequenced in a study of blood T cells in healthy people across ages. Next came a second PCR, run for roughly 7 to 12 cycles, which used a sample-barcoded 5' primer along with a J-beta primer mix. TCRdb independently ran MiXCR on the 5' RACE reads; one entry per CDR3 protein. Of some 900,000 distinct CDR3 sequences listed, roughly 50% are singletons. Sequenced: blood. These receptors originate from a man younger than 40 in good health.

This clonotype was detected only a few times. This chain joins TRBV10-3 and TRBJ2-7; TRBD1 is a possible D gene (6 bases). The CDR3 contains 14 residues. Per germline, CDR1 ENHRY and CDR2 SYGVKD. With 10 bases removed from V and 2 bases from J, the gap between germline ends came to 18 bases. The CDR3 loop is CATEDSKVPYEQYF. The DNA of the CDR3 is TGTGCCACCGAGGACAGCAAGGTCCCCTACGAGCAGTACTTC.

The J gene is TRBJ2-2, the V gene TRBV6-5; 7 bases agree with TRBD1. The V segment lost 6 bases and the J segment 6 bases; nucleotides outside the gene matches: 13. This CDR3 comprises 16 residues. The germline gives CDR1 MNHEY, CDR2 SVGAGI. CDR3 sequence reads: CASSSTGPQVAGELFF. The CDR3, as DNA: TGTGCCAGCAGCTCGACAGGGCCTCAGGTAGCCGGGGAGCTGTTTTTT.

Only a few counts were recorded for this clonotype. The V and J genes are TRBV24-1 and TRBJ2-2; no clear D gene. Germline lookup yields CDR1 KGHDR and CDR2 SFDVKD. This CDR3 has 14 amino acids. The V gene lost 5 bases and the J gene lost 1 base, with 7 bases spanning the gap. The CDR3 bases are TGTGCCACCAGTGTTAGCAAGAACACCGGGGAGCTGTTTTTT. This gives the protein CATSVSKNTGELFF.

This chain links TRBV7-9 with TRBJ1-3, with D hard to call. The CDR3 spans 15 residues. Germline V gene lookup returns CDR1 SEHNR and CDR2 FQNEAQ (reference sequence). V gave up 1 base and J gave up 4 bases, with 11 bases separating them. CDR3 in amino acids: CASSLEMVGGNTIYF. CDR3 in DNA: TGTGCCAGCAGCTTAGAGATGGTGGGAGGAAACACCATATATTTT.

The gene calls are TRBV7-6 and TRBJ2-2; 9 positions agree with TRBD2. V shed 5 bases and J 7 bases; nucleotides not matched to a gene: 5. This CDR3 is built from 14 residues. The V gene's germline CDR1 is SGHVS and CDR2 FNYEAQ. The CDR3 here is CASSGSGGIGELFF. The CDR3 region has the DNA TGTGCCAGCAGCGGAAGCGGGGGGATCGGGGAGCTGTTTTTT.